Presented here are 14 T cell receptor beta chains from one specimen sequenced in a study of shared clonotypes between healthy human individuals. Clones were sequenced by immunoSEQ multiplex PCR, and TCRdb holds only the in-frame ones, with some missing. Altogether under 600,000 clones are present, approximately 97% being singletons, with the ten largest covering 0.045% to 0.07%. What was sequenced was naive CD4+ T cells sorted from blood. Documented subset: CD45RA+ positively selected. Source of these receptors: a woman in her thirties in good health.

This clone has only one observation. The chain links TRBV29-1 to TRBJ2-5, with unresolved D. This CDR3 has 11 amino acids. From germline, CDR1 is SQVTM and CDR2 ANQGSEA. Deletions cut 3 bases from V and 4 bases from J, with 6 bases between. The CDR3 protein is CSVDSGETQYF. The CDR3 DNA sequence: TGCAGCGTTGATTCGGGAGAGACCCAGTACTTC.

The rearrangement links TRBV5-4 to TRBJ2-5; no clear D gene. The CDR3 spans 13 residues. V lost 0 bases to trimming and J lost 7 bases, with 10 bases between them. Germline V CDR1 and CDR2: SGHNT, YYREEE (reference sequence). The CDR3 sequence: CASSLVEVGTQYF. The CDR3 region has the DNA TGTGCCAGCAGCTTGGTAGAGGTAGGGACCCAGTACTTC.

This chain connects TRBV7-8 to TRBJ1-1; no clear D gene. V was shortened by 5 bases and J by 3 bases, with 25 bases between the two germline ends. Per the germline V gene, CDR1 is SGHVS and CDR2 is FQNEAQ. The length of the CDR3 is 18 residues. This CDR3 is CASSTPRGQTRKDTEAFF. As DNA, the CDR3 is TGTGCCAGCAGCACCCCGCGTGGGCAAACTCGGAAGGACACTGAAGCTTTCTTT.

V gene TRBV9 combines with J gene TRBJ1-4; D possibly corresponds to TRBD1 (6 bases). The CDR3 runs 15 residues. The germline V gene encodes CDR1 SGDLS and CDR2 YYNGEE. Trimming took off 0 bases at V and 4 bases at J, with 10 bases between the two ends. CDR3 sequence reads: CASSVAGVGNEKLFF. Written as DNA, the CDR3 is TGTGCCAGCAGCGTAGCAGGGGTGGGTAATGAAAAACTGTTTTTT. The full variable domain, in which reference TRBV9 and TRBJ1-4 provide the parts outside the CDR3, is DSGVTQTPKHLITATGQRVTLRCSPRSGDLSVYWYQQSLDQGLQFLIQYYNGEERAKGNILERFSAQQFPDLHSELNLSSLELGDSALYFCASSVAGVGNEKLFFGSGTQLSVL.

The chain is built from TRBV19 and TRBJ2-3; D may be TRBD1 (5 bases). The germline CDR1 and CDR2 sequences are LNHDA and SQIVND (reference sequence). V lost 3 bases to trimming and J lost 1 base, with 11 bases between them. The CDR3 totals 15 residues. CDR3 protein: CASSISRAGTDTQYF. The DNA for the CDR3 is TGTGCCAGTAGTATCTCCAGGGCAGGCACAGATACGCAGTATTTT.

The chain employs TRBV28 and TRBJ2-7, with no clear D. The germline CDR1 and CDR2 sequences are MDHEN and SYDVKM. The CDR3 is 15 amino acids. V dropped 1 base and J dropped 3 bases, with 13 bases sitting between them. CDR3 DNA: TGTGCCAGCAGTTTATCAGGCGGACGGGTCTACGAGCAGTACTTC. Translating gives CASSLSGGRVYEQYF. Looking up the rest from reference TRBV28 and TRBJ2-7 gives the full variable domain: DVKVTQSSRYLVKRTGEKVFLECVQDMDHENMFWYRQDPGLGLRLIYFSYDVKMKEKGDIPEGYSVSREKKERFSLILESASTNQTSMYLCASSLSGGRVYEQYFGPGTRLTVT.

The chain recombines TRBV28 with TRBJ1-1; TRBD1 might be the D (5 bases). CDR3 length equals 15 residues. The V gene lost 0 bases and the J gene lost 3 bases, with 11 bases spanning the gap. CDR1 and CDR2 (germline): MDHEN, SYDVKM. This CDR3 is CASSLWVQAHTEAFF. Here the CDR3 DNA reads TGTGCCAGCAGTTTATGGGTACAGGCTCACACTGAAGCTTTCTTT.

This rearrangement joins TRBV11-1 to TRBJ1-2, with 11 bases lining up with TRBD1. The CDR3 has 14 residues. Losses at the gene ends were 4 bases for V and 6 bases for J; bases not matched to a gene: 4. CDR1 is SGHAT and CDR2 is FQDESV in the germline V gene (reference sequence). The CDR3 sequence is CASSSDRGLNGYTF. CDR3 sequence (DNA): TGTGCCAGCAGCTCGGACAGGGGGCTAAATGGCTACACCTTC.

J is TRBJ1-4 and V is TRBV25-1; D remains ambiguous. This CDR3 spans 14 amino acids. Per the germline V gene, CDR1 is MGHDK and CDR2 is SYGVNS. V lost 1 base to trimming and J lost 4 bases, with 7 bases between them. The CDR3 region has the DNA TGTGCCAGCAGTGAATTGGGCATTAATGAAAAACTGTTTTTT. Its protein product is CASSELGINEKLFF.

The chain uses TRBV19 and TRBJ1-2; D gene unclear. Trimming left V 1 base short and J 0 bases short, with 9 bases between. CDR1 and CDR2 (germline): LNHDA, SQIVND (reference sequence). There are 15 residues in the CDR3. The CDR3 coding sequence is TGTGCCAGTAGTATAGTTCGGGAGGCTAACTATGGCTACACCTTC. It specifies CASSIVREANYGYTF.

The rearrangement links TRBV19 to TRBJ2-7; no reliable D call. The V end was cut by 3 bases, the J end by 2 bases, with 14 bases between. Looked up from germline, CDR1 is LNHDA and CDR2 is SQIVND (reference sequence). The CDR3 covers 15 residues. CDR3 amino acids: CASSIGPERAYEQYF. CDR3 DNA sequence: TGTGCCAGTAGTATTGGGCCGGAAAGGGCCTACGAGCAGTACTTC.

Points on this clone: The sample has other DNA sequences that encode this CDR3 too. The chain has TRBV5-1 and TRBJ2-1; D is unclear. V lost 0 bases and J lost 0, with 4 bases in between. Per the germline V gene, CDR1 is SGHRS and CDR2 is YFSETQ. CDR3 length: 14 amino acids. The CDR3 region is CASSLDSSYNEQFF. The DNA of the CDR3 is TGCGCCAGCAGCTTGGACAGCTCCTACAATGAGCAGTTCTTC.

V gene TRBV19 combines with J gene TRBJ1-1; TRBD1 matches at 7 bases. CDR1 and CDR2 (germline): LNHDA, SQIVND (reference sequence). CDR3 length: 15 residues. Trimming cost V 5 bases and J 5 bases; bases outside gene matches: 11. CDR3: CASSSIDRAGTEAFF. Here the CDR3 DNA reads TGTGCCAGTAGTTCCATCGACAGGGCTGGGACTGAAGCTTTCTTT.

Only one count was recorded for this clone. This sample includes further DNA sequences coding for the same CDR3. The chain employs TRBV6-1 and TRBJ1-1; no reliable D call. CDR1 MNHNS and CDR2 SASEGT come from the germline V gene. The CDR3 is 12 residues long. Trimming removed 1 base at V and 5 bases at J, with 5 bases between. The CDR3 loop is CASSEGETEAFF. As DNA, the CDR3 is TGTGCCAGCAGTGAAGGGGAGACTGAAGCTTTCTTT.